This T cell receptor (beta chain) was documented in a study of T cell responses to AZD1222 COVID-19 vaccine. Findings and caveats of the study: Donors were largely white British and mainly female; clonal diversity was possibly underestimated. In all cases, repertoires were sampled only after the peak T cell response.

The table lists this clone with a few counts. Antigen: not known. The data were produced by immunoSEQ multiplex PCR, yet TCRdb's version contains in-frame clones alone and is incomplete. In the table there are over 150,000 clones, approximately 87% of which are singletons. The receptor was isolated from an adult who received the AZD1222 COVID-19 vaccine. This specimen consisted of peripheral blood, obtained 28 days after the second AZD1222 dose.

CDR3 sequence (DNA): TGTGCCATCACCGGGGGTGGCAGTGGGACAACGGCTTTCTTT. It encodes CAITGGGSGTTAFF. The chain carries TRBV10-3 and TRBJ1-1; D might be TRBD1 (6 bases). Germline V gives CDR1 ENHRY, CDR2 SYGVKD. The CDR3 contains 14 residues. Trimming took off 7 bases at V and 11 bases at J, with 23 bases between the two ends.